This T cell receptor (beta chain) was observed in a study of CD8 T cells in ankylosing spondylitis. From the 5' RACE reads, TCRdb called clonotypes with MiXCR, one entry per CDR3 protein. The profile covers just under 350,000 distinct CDR3 sequences, with roughly 14% appearing a single time and approximately 1% taken by the ten largest. General study points: From matched ankylosing spondylitis synovial fluid, disease-linked clones were reportedly recovered at significantly enriched levels.

The V and J ends lost 6 bases and 0 bases respectively, with 15 bases between them. The CDR3 totals 15 residues. This clonotype was counted ten times or more. Antigen unknown. The sequence derives from a male donor with ankylosing spondylitis or in good health (not recorded which). Sequenced input: blood, either unsorted or a sorted T cell fraction (not recorded which). V gene TRBV12-3 or TRBV12-4 combines with J gene TRBJ2-7, with D perhaps TRBD2 (6 bases). The CDR3 here is CASSGVGGNSYEQYF. The CDR3 bases are TGTGCCAGCAGCGGGGTTGGAGGGAACTCCTACGAGCAGTACTTC.